This T cell receptor beta chain was sequenced during a study of Ad26.COV2.S vaccination and SARS-CoV-2 variants. The overall study: The COV1001 Ad26.COV2.S trial arm included the donor. Doses of Ad26.COV2.S were injected into muscle once or twice, 56 days apart. Notes on the study in general: Marked by substantial breadth, spike-specific CD8+ and CD4+ T cell responses were reportedly seen after vaccination.

Produced via immunoSEQ multiplex PCR; TCRdb's table is partial and in-frame only. The sample yields about 350,000 clones, more than 85% seen once. The treatment: around 19 received Ad26.COV2.S at low or high dose, single or two shots; a few received placebo; per-sample allocation not given. Repertoires come from day 63 after the first vaccine or placebo injection. Wuhan-strain SARS-CoV-2 spike was expressed by the Ad26 vector that made up the vaccine. CDR3 length: 15 residues. On this clone: The antigen is undetermined.

Sequenced here: peripheral blood, sampled in a trial of Ad26.COV2.S vaccine versus placebo. The J gene is TRBJ1-1, the V gene TRBV21-1; TRBD1, the table's D call, lacks a check against the DNA. TRBV21-1 is designated a pseudogene. The clonotype originates from a person between 18 and 60 years old who received the Ad26.COV2.S COVID-19 vaccine or a placebo. The CDR3 protein is CASRVGQQMNTEAFF. DNA for the CDR3: TGTGCCAGCAGAGTGGGACAGCAGATGAACACTGAAGCTTTCTTT.